This paragraph covers one T cell receptor beta chain sequence. The entry originates in a study of shared T cell receptors in the human thymus. Profiled with immunoSEQ multiplex PCR; TCRdb holds only in-frame clones, not every one. The data show 650,000 to 950,000 clones, with 75% to 90% seen just once and more than 0.008% held by the top ten. The CDR3 extends over 14 amino acids. Germline V lookup: CDR1 MNHNY, CDR2 SVGAGI (reference sequence). The ends were cut back, 7 bases at V and 5 bases at J, with 17 bases in the middle. The data were also submitted as part of a second study, on human thymus T cells.

This receptor was identified in a girl under three years old with a congenital heart defect. The rearrangement links TRBV6-6 to TRBJ1-1; no clear D. What was sequenced was thymocytes. The CDR3 is CASTLILGSTEAFF. DNA for the CDR3: TGTGCCAGCACTTTAATACTTGGTTCTACTGAAGCTTTCTTT.